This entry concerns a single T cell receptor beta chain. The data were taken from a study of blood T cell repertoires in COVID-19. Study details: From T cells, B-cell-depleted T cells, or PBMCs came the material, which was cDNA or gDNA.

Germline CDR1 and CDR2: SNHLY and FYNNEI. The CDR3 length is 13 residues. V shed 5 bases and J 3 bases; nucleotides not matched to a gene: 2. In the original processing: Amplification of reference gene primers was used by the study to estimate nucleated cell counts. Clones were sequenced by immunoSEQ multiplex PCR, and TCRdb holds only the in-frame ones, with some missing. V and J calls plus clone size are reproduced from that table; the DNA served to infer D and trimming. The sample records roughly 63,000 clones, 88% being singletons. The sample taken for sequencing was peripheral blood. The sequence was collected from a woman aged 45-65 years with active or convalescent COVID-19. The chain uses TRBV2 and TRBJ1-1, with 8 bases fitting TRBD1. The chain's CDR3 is CASSPDRDTEAFF. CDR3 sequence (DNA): TGTGCCAGCAGTCCGGACAGGGACACTGAAGCTTTCTTT.